The entry below gives a single T cell receptor (beta chain) sequence along with its context. Antigen specificity is unknown. This entry comes from a study of cytomegalovirus exposure and HLA in healthy donors. Study results and limitations: An assumption of roughly uniform sequencing depth across donors underlay the presence/absence analyses. V- and J-gene trimming in TCR beta was tied to a missense DCLRE1C variant by an analysis performed later.

Trimming cost V 3 bases and J 4 bases, with 15 bases left between them. The CDR3 contains 15 residues. CDR1 is MNHNS and CDR2 is SASEGT in the germline V gene. The PCR used 60 Vbeta and 13 Jbeta primers. The protocol was immunoSEQ multiplex PCR, while the TCRdb copy is restricted to in-frame clones and leaves out a portion. The sample contains about 69,000 clones, around 76% of which appear only once. V and J are TRBV6-1 and TRBJ1-1, with D possibly being TRBD1 (5 bases). The TCR was taken from a woman in her twenties or thirties in good health and CMV-seropositive. The sequencing input was PBMCs. The DNA of the CDR3 is TGTGCCAGCAGTGATCGCCCAGCGGGGGGCACTGAAGCTTTCTTT. It yields the protein CASSDRPAGGTEAFF.